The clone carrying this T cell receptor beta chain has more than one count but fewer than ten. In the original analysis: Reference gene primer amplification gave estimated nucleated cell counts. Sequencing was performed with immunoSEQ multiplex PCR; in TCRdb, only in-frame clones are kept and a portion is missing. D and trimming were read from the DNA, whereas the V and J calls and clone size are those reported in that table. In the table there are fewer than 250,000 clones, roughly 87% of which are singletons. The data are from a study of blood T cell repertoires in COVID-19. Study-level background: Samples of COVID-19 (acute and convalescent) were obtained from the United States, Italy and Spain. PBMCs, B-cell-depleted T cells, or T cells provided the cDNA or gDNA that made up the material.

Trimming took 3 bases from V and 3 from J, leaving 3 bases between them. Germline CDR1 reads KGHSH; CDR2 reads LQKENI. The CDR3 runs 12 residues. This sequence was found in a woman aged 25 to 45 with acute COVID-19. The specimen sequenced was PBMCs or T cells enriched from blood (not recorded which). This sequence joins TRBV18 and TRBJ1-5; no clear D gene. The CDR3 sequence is CASSPNNQPQHF. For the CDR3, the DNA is TGTGCCAGCTCACCCAACAATCAGCCCCAGCATTTT.